This T cell receptor (beta chain) stems from a study of cytomegalovirus exposure and HLA in healthy donors (dated by TCRdb to 2017 to 2019). As for the study more broadly: An earlier analysis of about 530 of the donors reported 276 Gb of sequence data and approximately 120 million unique TCR beta sequences obtained from about 170 million T cells. A later analysis re-analyzed previously published TCR beta repertoires from roughly 630 donors and added high-resolution HLA genotyping to study TCR occurrence patterns. In a later genetic analysis, genome-wide SNP genotypes for about three fifths of the roughly 670 donors were used, and that subset was treated as a discovery cohort. The study was designed to test whether signatures of past pathogen exposure could be identified by cataloging public T cell receptors. The later analysis used no new phenotypic data to find candidate immune exposures, relying instead on TCR beta sequences and their occurrence across donors. Typing coverage differed by locus: A, B, C, DRB1 and DQB1 were typed in roughly 629-630 donors, DQA1 in about 510, DPA1 in over 600, and DPB1 in around 490. An earlier analysis of some 500 of the donors used high-throughput TCR beta sequencing to judge whether each TCR beta V gene segment behaved as functional or pseudogenic. Using immunosequencing, the study profiled T cell repertoires from about 610 subjects and related those repertoires to cytomegalovirus serostatus. Approximately 300 gigabases of sequencing data and 91 million or so unique TCR sequences made up an early release that covered fewer than 650 HLA-typed donors. Of the roughly 430 genotyped donors, 65% to 90% fell in the genetic ancestry cluster associated with self-reported Caucasian donors. Among a few hundred genotyped donors of the cohort, an average of 235,054 unique TCR beta nucleotide sequences were sequenced per donor, approximately 20% of them non-productive. All discovery cohort repertoires had been generated on a single sequencing platform. Roughly 5 DR-DQ haplotypes were treated as single units for association and clustering because of strong linkage in the cohort. HLA typing covered class I and class II loci at four-digit resolution. The study combined high-throughput TCR immunosequencing, statistical association of individual TCRs with disease status, and machine learning to predict cytomegalovirus infection status. Besides the first cohort of roughly 640 subjects, a separate validation cohort made up of over 100 different subjects was used. Donor age, sex, ethnicity and CMV serostatus were collected together with the repertoire data.

What the work shows at the level of the full study, not this receptor alone: A further reported finding was that TCR beta sequences accurately predicted the HLA-A and HLA-B alleles for most subjects in the first cohort. In a later genetic analysis, fewer N-insertions in productive TCRs were reported among donors in an Asian-associated ancestry cluster than the roughly 640-donor mean. In a later analysis, TCR association rates were found to vary across HLA loci, with the most associated TCRs seen for DRB1 alleles and the fewest for HLA-C alleles. When HLA alleles, especially DR and DQ, strongly co-occurred, attributing TCR associations to individual alleles was difficult. Only TCR beta chains were sequenced in this cohort, and the absence of alpha or paired-chain data limited detectable features. In a later analysis, several top co-occurrence clusters were reported to appear linked to parvovirus B19, influenza, CMV and Epstein-Barr virus. Across donors, most TCR sequences were observed very rarely, whereas some public TCRs were present in many individuals. A group of highly shared sequence variants was considered likely to be a technical artifact of the sequencing pipeline. A later analysis found that most CMV-associated TCR beta chains appeared HLA-restricted, with HLA associations seemingly driven largely by CMV exposure. Linkage disequilibrium might explain the correlated functional status among segregating V segments, but an unknown experimental factor could not be excluded. According to the authors, the approach could potentially be generalized to other disease states and immunological phenotypes. A later genetic analysis associated a missense DCLRE1C variant with V-gene and J-gene trimming of TCR beta chains, and an independent cohort replicated the association. In vitro tests confirmed that a few of the cytomegalovirus-associated TCR beta chains recognize cytomegalovirus antigens. In a later analysis, HLA-associated TCR beta chains were found to be more clonally expanded and to have lower generation probabilities than equally common non-associated chains. The classifier was reported to diagnose cytomegalovirus status with high specificity and sensitivity in both the original and validation cohorts. Because HLA typing was unavailable for some donors at each locus, only the typed subset was used in association tests. The presence/absence analyses assumed that sequencing depth was roughly uniform across donors, and that assumption may not be true. Immune exposure information for the cohort was limited to CMV serostatus. The study gave a list of some 150 TCR beta chains associated with cytomegalovirus. The earlier analysis of around 600 of the donors excluded fewer than 20 rarely observed V segments, including chromosome 9 orphons, because counts were too low. In an earlier analysis of about 600 of the donors, most TCR beta V segments appeared in productive rearrangements about 87% or about 30% of the time, broadly matching IMGT annotations. Because the 87-base-pair reads could not distinguish some IMGT-functional V segments, including TRBV6-2 and TRBV6-3, those segments were excluded. At a false discovery rate of 0.05, a later analysis linked some 17,000 TCR beta sequences to specific HLA alleles.

The germline V gene yields MNHNS for CDR1 and SASEGT for CDR2. The CDR3 goes from the cysteine to the phenylalanine over 15 residues. Only CDR3 DNA remains: 45 bases, in frame from the first base. V drops 7 bases and J drops 1 base, leaving 17 bases in between. As regards this clone: Its antigen specificity is not known. No base-level quality is on record; no much larger clone is a single base apart.

Preparation of the library involved the immunoSEQ multiplex PCR assay. A mixture of 60 forward primers for TCR Vbeta segments and 13 reverse primers for TCR Jbeta segments was used in the multiplex PCR. Amplification of the CDR3 region of rearranged TCR beta genes was performed with a multiplex PCR assay on genomic DNA. The Illumina HiSeq System was used to sequence the amplified TCR beta libraries as 87-base-pair reads. For the original study's pipeline: A later analysis counted tens of millions of unique TCR beta chains across the 700 or so repertoires, and roughly 10 million of these chains were shared by at least two donors. To remove PCR and sequencing errors, raw reads were error-corrected and collapsed into unique sequences using a nearest-neighbor algorithm that merged closely related sequences. Alignment of CDR3 sequences to IMGT reference sequences was used to assign V, D and J gene segments. For a sequence to be retained, a match of at least six nucleotides to both a V gene segment and a J gene segment was required. Rearrangements were called productive when the CDR3 lacked stop codons and stayed in frame with V and J; all others were non-productive. Following IMGT convention, CDR3 was defined as the stretch from the second conserved V-encoded cysteine up to the conserved J-encoded phenylalanine. Sequences without an unambiguous match to a single V gene segment were excluded from the earlier analysis of about 640 of the donors. In an earlier analysis of a few hundred of the donors, V segments were called functional above 56.7% productive rearrangements and were called segregating when the between-donor standard deviation exceeded 5%. A statistical classification framework was built for diagnosing cytomegalovirus status from the catalog of TCR beta chain sequences. V and J gene assignment, in a later analysis, came from comparing TCR nucleotide sequences with IMGT/GENE-DB human TR gene sequences. Using the TCRdist pipeline, a later analysis assigned CDR3 sequences along with most-parsimonious VDJ recombination scenarios. In a later analysis, each TCR beta chain was defined by its CDR3 amino acid sequence together with its V-gene family, and reads lacking a unique V-gene family were excluded. As a way to deal with suspected cross-contamination and a sequencing artifact, a later analysis dropped more than 500 nucleotide sequences that were highly shared and had low generation probability. In a later analysis, a clonal expansion index was calculated for each public chain from normalized within-repertoire ranks of inferred template counts. A later analysis computed generation probabilities with a VDJ recombination model fitted to out-of-frame rearrangements, and checked the results against IGoR. In a later analysis, hypergeometric tests were used to score TCR-TCR, TCR-HLA and TCR-CMV co-occurrence, with a repertoire-size bias correction applied to TCR pairs. In a later analysis, false discovery rates were estimated by permuting HLA or CMV assignments 20 times. A later analysis grouped co-occurring TCRs with DBSCAN, adding TCRdist sequence similarity when clustering within HLA-allele-positive subsets. Repertoires with fewer than 30,000 or more than 120,000 public chains were left out of co-occurrence clustering, as were five repertoires with anomalous nucleotide sharing. TCRdb stores this immuneACCESS table with in-frame sequences only. Part of the clones is absent; in the studies checked, under half of the shortfall reflects unresolved V genes, and no reason is known for the rest. That table supplies the V and J calls and clone size; D and trimming were determined from the DNA. The sample profile shows about 110,000 clones; 79% of them were found once. 3% to 3.5% of the sample is in the top ten clones.

In total, approximately 690 healthy bone marrow donors made up the cohort. Cohort members were all nominally healthy when sampled, although unrecorded immune exposures were likely present. The donor tested CMV seronegative and was one of the 352 seronegative cohort members. A peripheral blood sample was collected from each donor, and TCR beta sequencing was performed on peripheral blood mononuclear cells. Genomic DNA was extracted from the blood cell samples with the Qiagen DNeasy Blood Extraction Kit. Input material: PBMCs. This receptor chain uses TRBV6-1 and TRBJ2-7; the D gene is perhaps TRBD1, on 5 matching bases. This receptor was obtained from a woman between 40 and 50 years old in good health and CMV-seronegative. The DNA sequence is TGTGCCAGCAATCTCGGAACAGGAACTTCCTACGAGCAGTACTTC. This codes for CASNLGTGTSYEQYF.